Listed below are T cell receptor beta chains from one sample, sequenced in a study of beta chain features in type 1 diabetes. Clones were sequenced by immunoSEQ multiplex PCR, and TCRdb holds only the in-frame ones, with some missing. The data show under 55,000 clones, under 50% seen once. The sequencing input was Tregs from blood. These receptors all come from a young man with type 1 diabetes. Each CDR3 is given with its conserved first and last residue. The order of the fields is V gene, D gene, J gene, clone size, CDR3 protein, CDR3 DNA. The D gene is left open where the match is weak. Expanded clones are given a class, and other clones once, few, many or no size at all.

v_gene: TRBV28; d_gene: TRBD2; j_gene: TRBJ2-1; abundance: .; CDR3aa: CASRTFGRAGEQFF; CDR3nt: TGTGCCAGCAGGACTTTCGGGAGGGCCGGCGAGCAGTTCTTC
v_gene: TRBV25-1; d_gene: .; j_gene: TRBJ2-7; abundance: .; CDR3aa: CASSPSYSYEQYF; CDR3nt: TGTGCCAGCAGTCCAAGCTATTCCTACGAGCAGTACTTC
v_gene: TRBV6-5; d_gene: TRBD2; j_gene: TRBJ2-5; abundance: few; CDR3aa: CASSVRLADEAQYF; CDR3nt: TGTGCCAGCAGTGTCCGGCTAGCGGATGAAGCCCAGTACTTC
v_gene: TRBV15; d_gene: .; j_gene: TRBJ1-1; abundance: .; CDR3aa: CATIPDRRNTEAFF; CDR3nt: TGTGCCACCATTCCTGACAGACGGAACACTGAAGCTTTCTTT
v_gene: TRBV28; d_gene: TRBD2; j_gene: TRBJ2-3; abundance: few; CDR3aa: CASSLAGSTDTQYF; CDR3nt: TGTGCCAGTTCCCTAGCGGGCAGCACAGATACGCAGTATTTT
v_gene: TRBV30; d_gene: TRBD2; j_gene: TRBJ2-3; abundance: few; CDR3aa: CARKTSHGSDTQYF; CDR3nt: TGTGCCAGAAAGACTAGCCACGGATCAGATACGCAGTATTTT
v_gene: TRBV28; d_gene: .; j_gene: TRBJ2-3; abundance: .; CDR3aa: CASSLNTDTQYF; CDR3nt: TGTGCCAGCAGCCTTAACACAGATACGCAGTATTTT
v_gene: TRBV28; d_gene: .; j_gene: TRBJ2-2; abundance: .; CDR3aa: CASSSLGGTGELFF; CDR3nt: TGTGCCAGCAGTTCCCTGGGGGGCACCGGGGAGCTGTTTTTT
v_gene: TRBV7-8; d_gene: TRBD1; j_gene: TRBJ2-7; abundance: few; CDR3aa: CASSSRTGQEQYF; CDR3nt: TGTGCCAGCAGCTCAAGGACAGGGCAAGAGCAGTACTTC
v_gene: TRBV2; d_gene: TRBD1; j_gene: TRBJ1-2; abundance: .; CDR3aa: CASRELTGGYGYTF; CDR3nt: TGTGCCAGCAGGGAATTAACAGGGGGCTATGGCTACACCTTC
v_gene: TRBV7-2; d_gene: TRBD1; j_gene: TRBJ1-1; abundance: .; CDR3aa: CASGKGGQGSTEAFF; CDR3nt: TGTGCCAGCGGGAAGGGGGGACAGGGATCCACTGAAGCTTTCTTT
v_gene: TRBV6-5; d_gene: TRBD1; j_gene: TRBJ1-2; abundance: .; CDR3aa: CASSWRGTGMDGYTF; CDR3nt: TGTGCCAGCAGTTGGAGAGGGACAGGAATGGATGGCTACACCTTC
v_gene: TRBV2; d_gene: TRBD1; j_gene: TRBJ2-1; abundance: .; CDR3aa: CASSPRGSQRSQGVF; CDR3nt: TGTGCCAGCAGTCCACGGGGCAGTCAAAGGTCTCAGGGGGTCTTC
v_gene: TRBV25-1; d_gene: TRBD1; j_gene: TRBJ2-1; abundance: .; CDR3aa: CASSETGGSYNEQFF; CDR3nt: TGTGCCAGCAGTGAGACAGGGGGTTCCTACAATGAGCAGTTCTTC
v_gene: TRBV25-1; d_gene: .; j_gene: TRBJ2-7; abundance: few; CDR3aa: CASSGRSRGSYEQYF; CDR3nt: TGTGCCAGCAGTGGGAGGAGCAGGGGATCCTACGAGCAGTACTTC
v_gene: TRBV9; d_gene: .; j_gene: TRBJ1-1; abundance: few; CDR3aa: CASSVDGRTEAFF; CDR3nt: TGTGCCAGCAGCGTAGATGGGAGAACTGAAGCTTTCTTT
v_gene: TRBV5-1; d_gene: .; j_gene: TRBJ2-1; abundance: .; CDR3aa: CASNYRDHEQFF; CDR3nt: TGCGCCAGCAACTACAGGGACCATGAGCAGTTCTTC
v_gene: TRBV28; d_gene: TRBD2; j_gene: TRBJ2-5; abundance: few; CDR3aa: CASRSNLGTSGSETQYF; CDR3nt: TGTGCCAGCAGGTCAAATTTAGGGACTAGCGGCAGCGAGACCCAGTACTTC
v_gene: TRBV10-3; d_gene: .; j_gene: TRBJ2-3; abundance: .; CDR3aa: CAISESSTGYTDTQYF; CDR3nt: TGTGCCATCAGTGAGTCATCGACGGGATACACAGATACGCAGTATTTT